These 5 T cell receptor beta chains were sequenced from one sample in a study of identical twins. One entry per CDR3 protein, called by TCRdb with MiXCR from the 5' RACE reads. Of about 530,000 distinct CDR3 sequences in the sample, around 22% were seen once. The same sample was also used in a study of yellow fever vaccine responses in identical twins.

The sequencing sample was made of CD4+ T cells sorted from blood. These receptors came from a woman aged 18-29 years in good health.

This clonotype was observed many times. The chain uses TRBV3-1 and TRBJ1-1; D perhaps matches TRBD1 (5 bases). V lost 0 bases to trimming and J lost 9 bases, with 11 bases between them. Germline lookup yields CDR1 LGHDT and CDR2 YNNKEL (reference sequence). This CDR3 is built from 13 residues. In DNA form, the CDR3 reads TGTGCCAGCAGCCAAGATTCAGGGAGGAAAGCTTTCTTT. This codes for CASSQDSGRKAFF.

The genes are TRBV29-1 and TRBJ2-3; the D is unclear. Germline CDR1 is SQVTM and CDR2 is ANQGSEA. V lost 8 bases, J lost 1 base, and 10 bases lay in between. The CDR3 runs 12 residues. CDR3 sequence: CSLHVGTDTQYF. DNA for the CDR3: TGCAGCCTTCACGTGGGCACAGATACGCAGTATTTT.

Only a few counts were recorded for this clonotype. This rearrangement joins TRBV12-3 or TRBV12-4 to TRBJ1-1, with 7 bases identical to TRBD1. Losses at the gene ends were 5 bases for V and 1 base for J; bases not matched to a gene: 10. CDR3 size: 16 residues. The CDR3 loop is CASSPRQGVTNTEAFF. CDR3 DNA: TGTGCCAGCAGTCCGCGACAGGGAGTAACGAACACTGAAGCTTTCTTT.

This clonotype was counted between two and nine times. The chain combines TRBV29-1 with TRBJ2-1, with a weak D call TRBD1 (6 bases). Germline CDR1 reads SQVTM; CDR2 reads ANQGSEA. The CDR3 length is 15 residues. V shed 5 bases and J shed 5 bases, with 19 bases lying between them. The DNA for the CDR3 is TGCAGCGTTTTGGGTACAGGGTTCTGGAACAATGAGCAGTTCTTC. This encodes CSVLGTGFWNNEQFF.

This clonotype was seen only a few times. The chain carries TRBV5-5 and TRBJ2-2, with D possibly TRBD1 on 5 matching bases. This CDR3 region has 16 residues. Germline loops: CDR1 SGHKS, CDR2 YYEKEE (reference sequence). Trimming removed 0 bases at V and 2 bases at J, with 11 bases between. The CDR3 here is CASSLGPRTNTGELFF. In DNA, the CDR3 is TGTGCCAGCAGCTTGGGACCACGGACAAACACCGGGGAGCTGTTTTTT.